This T cell receptor (beta chain) was recovered during a study of early T cells in non-severe SARS-CoV-2 infection (dated by TCRdb to about 2021). In terms of the full investigation: Bulk RNA from unsorted whole blood was used for TCR sequencing, so alpha and beta chains could not be paired.

Libraries were made using 5' RACE. The instrument was a NextSeq 500. To correct for sequencing error and PCR bias, the TCR library protocol tagged individual cDNA molecules with unique molecular identifiers. Both TCR alpha and beta chains were sequenced, and tight co-correlation was observed between alpha and beta sequence abundances in each sample. The study's own analysis went as follows. Decombinator V4 was used to perform V gene, J gene and CDR3 annotation of TCR sequences. TCRs were defined as expanded if a significant change between any two time points was detected under a Poisson model with p below 0.0001. TCR abundances were normalised to the total number of TCRs sequenced in each sample and reported as counts per million. TRAV1-2 paired with TRAJ12, TRAJ20 or TRAJ33 defined MAIT TCRs, while TRAV10 paired with TRAJ18 defined iNKT TCRs. VDJdb, accessed 1 November 2021, was searched for CMV, EBV and SARS-CoV-2 annotated TCRs, with TCRs annotated for multiple antigens excluded. TCRdb reanalyzed the raw reads on its own, using fastp at Q25 for trimming and MiXCR for clone calling, and kept in-frame beta chains. Duplicate CDR3 protein sequences are folded into a single record with the most common DNA and genes. In this record, the V and J calls reflect TCRdb's handling and not the investigators' own analysis. Recorded for this sample are tens of thousands of distinct CDR3 sequences; approximately 13% of them occurred a single time. Of the sample, more than 6.5% falls within the top ten clones.

This clonotype was detected a few times. Its antigen specificity is not known. The record has no base qualities; no much larger clone is one base away. The paper's findings and limits, for the study overall: VDJdb matching was skewed toward anti-spike CD8 responses and likely underestimated virus-specific expansions by missing private and CD4 specificities.

The CDR3 covers 18 residues, taking in both the cysteine and the phenylalanine. The DNA shown is the 54-base CDR3, in frame from base 1. The germline V gene encodes CDR1 SGHRS and CDR2 YFSETQ. Trimming accounts for 3 bases at V and 2 bases at J, while the number of junction bases matched to no gene is 7. A case-control design nested within a healthcare worker cohort in London, UK, was used, with weekly nasopharyngeal swab PCR tests and blood sampling performed. Between 23 and 31 March 2020, the week of the UK lockdown, healthcare workers were enrolled and then followed up weekly for as long as 16 weeks.

Sequencing was carried out using whole blood. The chain links TRBV5-1 with TRBJ2-2; 13 bases in the junction line up with TRBD2. This clonotype was sampled from an adult who was a healthcare worker with PCR-confirmed SARS-CoV-2 infection or an uninfected control (not recorded which). The DNA sequence is as follows: TGCGCCAGCAGCTCTATGACTAGCGGGAGGATAAACACCGGGGAGCTGTTTTTT. Its protein is CASSSMTSGRINTGELFF.